Listed here are 22 T cell receptor beta chains from one sample, sequenced in a study of response to subunit inactivated influenza vaccine. One entry per CDR3 protein results from TCRdb running MiXCR on the RT-PCR reads. The profile shows around 520,000 distinct CDR3 sequences, 10% to 15% of them singletons. The sample consisted of PBMCs from blood, taken on the day of vaccination. The source is a man aged 50-60 years who received an inactivated influenza vaccine.

The rearrangement uses TRBV24-1 and TRBJ2-2; 7 nucleotides agree with TRBD1. CDR1 KGHDR and CDR2 SFDVKD come from the germline V gene. CDR3 length equals 15 residues. After removal of 4 bases from V and 4 bases from J, the junction contained 5 bases not matched to a gene. CDR3 region: CATSDGTVFTGELFF. In DNA form, the CDR3 reads TGTGCCACCAGTGACGGGACAGTATTCACCGGGGAGCTGTTTTTT.

This sequence joins TRBV20-1 and TRBJ2-3; TRBD2 matches at 7 bases. Trimming took 3 bases from V and 0 from J; bases not matched to a gene: 15. The CDR3 consists of 18 residues. CDR1 and CDR2 (germline): DFQATT, SNEGSKA (reference sequence). CDR3 DNA sequence: TGCAGTGCTAGTAGCTGGTCGGTAGCGGGCCTTAGCACAGATACGCAGTATTTT. It specifies CSASSWSVAGLSTDTQYF.

This clonotype was seen ten or more times. The chain combines TRBV12-3 or TRBV12-4 with TRBJ2-3; 11 positions agree with TRBD2. V lost 5 bases to trimming and J lost 3 bases; unmatched junction nucleotides: 4. The CDR3 has 15 residues. The CDR3 DNA is TGTGCCAGCAGTACTAGCGGGAGAAGGACAGATACGCAGTATTTT. Translating gives CASSTSGRRTDTQYF.

The rearrangement uses TRBV24-1 and TRBJ2-7, with no clear D. From germline, CDR1 is KGHDR and CDR2 SFDVKD. CDR3 length: 11 residues. Trimming took 0 bases from V and 6 from J, leaving 2 bases between them. CDR3 sequence reads: CATSDLIEQYF. The CDR3 nucleotides are TGTGCCACCAGTGATTTGATCGAGCAGTACTTC.

There are a few counts of this clonotype. V and J are TRBV5-5 and TRBJ2-3, with 9 bases aligning to TRBD1. The CDR3 is 17 residues long. V gave up 0 bases and J gave up 0 bases; unmatched junction bases: 5. The germline V gene encodes CDR1 SGHKS and CDR2 YYEKEE (reference sequence). The CDR3 DNA follows: TGTGCCAGCAGCTTGGCCGGGACAGGGACTAGCACAGATACGCAGTATTTT. It translates to CASSLAGTGTSTDTQYF.

The rearrangement links TRBV24-1 to TRBJ2-1, with 12 bases fitting TRBD2. V was clipped by 2 bases and J by 8 bases; unmatched bases: 6. This CDR3 has 16 residues. From germline, CDR1 is KGHDR and CDR2 SFDVKD. The CDR3 region is CATSDSPSGRVDEQFF. The CDR3 DNA reads TGTGCCACCAGTGATTCCCCTAGCGGGAGGGTCGATGAGCAGTTCTTC.

The chain combines TRBV9 with TRBJ1-2; the match to TRBD1 covers 10 bases. Germline CDR1 and CDR2: SGDLS and YYNGEE. The junction had 10 bases not matched to a gene; V was cut back by 3 bases and J by 5 bases. This CDR3 spans 16 amino acids. CDR3 nucleotide sequence: TGTGCCAGCAGCGATAGCATGGGACAGGGGACGTATGGCTACACCTTC. Amino acid sequence: CASSDSMGQGTYGYTF.

Only a few counts were recorded for this clonotype. V and J are TRBV20-1 and TRBJ2-2; D is possibly TRBD1 (5 bases). Germline assignment: CDR1 DFQATT and CDR2 SNEGSKA (reference sequence). The CDR3 extends over 15 amino acids. The V gene lost 0 bases and the J gene lost 7 bases, with 15 bases spanning the gap. The CDR3 DNA follows: TGCAGTGCTAGAGATCTCGCCAGGGCGGTCGGGGAGCTGTTTTTT. Residues: CSARDLARAVGELFF.

This chain connects TRBV28 to TRBJ2-1; 8 bases line up with TRBD1. This CDR3 is 14 amino acids long. Trimming at V came to 6 bases and at J to 4 bases, leaving 5 bases not matched to a gene. Per germline, CDR1 MDHEN and CDR2 SYDVKM. The DNA for the CDR3 is TGTGCCAGCAGAGGACAGGGACCTTACAATGAGCAGTTCTTC. It codes for CASRGQGPYNEQFF.

This rearrangement joins TRBV7-9 to TRBJ2-7; TRBD1 or TRBD2 may be the D gene (5 bases each). Trimming stripped 1 base from V and 4 bases from J, with 14 bases between. The CDR3 has 15 amino acids. Per germline, CDR1 SEHNR and CDR2 FQNEAQ (reference sequence). For the CDR3, the DNA is TGTGCCAGCAGCTTAGAGGGGCAGCCGGGGTACGAGCAGTACTTC. It specifies CASSLEGQPGYEQYF.

The rearrangement joins TRBV5-1 to TRBJ2-1; TRBD2 might be the D (6 bases). Trimming removed 0 bases from V and 4 bases from J, with 14 bases in between. Germline V CDR1 and CDR2: SGHRS, YFSETQ. This CDR3 has 16 residues. Written as DNA, the CDR3 is TGCGCCAGCAGCTTGGTGGGGGGAGGAGCTTACAATGAGCAGTTCTTC. This encodes CASSLVGGGAYNEQFF.

CDR3 residues: CSARVGQGSNTEAFF. CDR3 nucleotide sequence: TGCAGTGCTAGAGTCGGACAGGGCTCGAACACTGAAGCTTTCTTT. The rearrangement joins TRBV20-1 to TRBJ1-1, with TRBD1 matching over 8 bases. The CDR3 covers 15 residues. The V gene's germline CDR1 is DFQATT and CDR2 SNEGSKA (reference sequence). V shed 1 base and J 1 base; nucleotides not matched to a gene: 5.

J is TRBJ2-3 and V is TRBV10-1, with TRBD2 matching 11 bases. The V gene end was trimmed by 5 bases and the J gene end by 2 bases; junction bases not matched to a gene: 6. This CDR3 has 16 amino acids. Germline loops: CDR1 WNHNN, CDR2 SYGVQD (reference sequence). This CDR3 is CASSPTSGEFTDTQYF. Here the CDR3 DNA reads TGCGCCAGCAGTCCGACTAGCGGGGAGTTCACAGATACGCAGTATTTT.

This clonotype was seen a handful of times. V is TRBV20-1 and J is TRBJ2-7, with D tentatively TRBD1 or TRBD2 (5 bases each). V lost 5 bases and J lost 7, with 12 bases in between. The CDR3 sequence is 11 residues long. Germline values: CDR1 DFQATT, CDR2 SNEGSKA (reference sequence). The CDR3 here is CSAPGPKEQYF. The CDR3 DNA reads TGCAGTGCTCCGGGACCCAAGGAGCAGTACTTC.

This clonotype was seen a handful of times. The rearrangement joins TRBV29-1 to TRBJ2-1; 9 bases are a match to TRBD2. The germline V gene has CDR1 SQVTM and CDR2 ANQGSEA. The junction had 10 bases not matched to a gene; V was cut back by 4 bases and J by 0 bases. CDR3 length: 17 residues. CDR3 protein: CSVARAGGPSSYNEQFF. For the CDR3, the DNA is TGCAGCGTTGCTCGAGCGGGGGGCCCGAGCTCCTACAATGAGCAGTTCTTC.

This chain connects TRBV4-1 to TRBJ2-1; 10 bases map to TRBD2. The junction had 15 bases not matched to a gene; V was cut back by 2 bases and J by 8 bases. CDR3 length: 18 amino acids. The V gene's germline CDR1 is MGHRA and CDR2 YSYEKL. Here the CDR3 DNA reads TGCGCCAGCAGCCAAACTAAGGGGAGCGGGGGGGCTCGGCATGAGCAGTTCTTC. It specifies CASSQTKGSGGARHEQFF.

This clonotype has more than one count but fewer than ten. This chain joins TRBV19 and TRBJ1-5; 10 bases map to TRBD1. The length of the CDR3 is 16 residues. Losses at the gene ends were 6 bases for V and 0 bases for J; bases not matched to a gene: 5. Germline assignment: CDR1 LNHDA and CDR2 SQIVND (reference sequence). In DNA, the CDR3 is TGTGCCAGTAGAAAAGACAGGGGGCTTAGCAATCAGCCCCAGCATTTT. It codes for CASRKDRGLSNQPQHF.

This clonotype was found many times. V gene TRBV24-1 combines with J gene TRBJ2-1; D is undetermined. The V gene's germline CDR1 is KGHDR and CDR2 SFDVKD. Trimming removed 5 bases from V and 6 bases from J, with 13 bases in between. The CDR3 is 14 amino acids. CDR3 in DNA: TGTGCCACCAGTGGGGCTCCCCCGGGCAATGAGCAGTTCTTC. Amino acid sequence: CATSGAPPGNEQFF.

This clonotype was seen a handful of times. The chain is built from TRBV5-1 and TRBJ1-5; 7 positions agree with TRBD1. With V trimmed by 2 bases and J by 6 bases, 5 bases remained unmatched. CDR1 is SGHRS, CDR2 YFSETQ, per germline. The CDR3 extends over 14 amino acids. CDR3 amino acids: CASSLQGPGQPQHF. The CDR3 nucleotides read TGCGCCAGCAGCTTACAGGGGCCAGGTCAGCCCCAGCATTTT.

This clonotype appeared many times. The genes are TRBV12-3 or TRBV12-4 and TRBJ2-3, with 8 bases that match TRBD2. This CDR3 comprises 15 residues. V lost 3 bases to trimming and J lost 5 bases; unmatched junction nucleotides: 7. The CDR3 DNA reads TGTGCCAGCAGTTTGGCCAGCGGGAGTATAGATACGCAGTATTTT. Protein: CASSLASGSIDTQYF.

This clonotype was seen only a few times. V usage is TRBV5-1 and J usage is TRBJ2-7, with D possibly being TRBD2 (5 bases). V lost 0 bases to trimming and J lost 9 bases, with 13 bases between them. CDR3 size: 13 residues. Germline values: CDR1 SGHRS, CDR2 YFSETQ. The DNA of the CDR3 is TGCGCCAGCAGCTTGGCCTCGGGGAAGCGGCAGTACTTC. Translating gives CASSLASGKRQYF.

This chain links TRBV18 with TRBJ2-6; D unclear. The CDR3 is 16 amino acids. CDR1 KGHSH and CDR2 LQKENI come from the germline V gene. V lost 0 bases, J lost 0 bases, and 6 bases lay in between. For the CDR3, the DNA is TGTGCCAGCTCACCACCGTGGGCCTCTGGGGCCAACGTCCTGACTTTC. Its translation: CASSPPWASGANVLTF.